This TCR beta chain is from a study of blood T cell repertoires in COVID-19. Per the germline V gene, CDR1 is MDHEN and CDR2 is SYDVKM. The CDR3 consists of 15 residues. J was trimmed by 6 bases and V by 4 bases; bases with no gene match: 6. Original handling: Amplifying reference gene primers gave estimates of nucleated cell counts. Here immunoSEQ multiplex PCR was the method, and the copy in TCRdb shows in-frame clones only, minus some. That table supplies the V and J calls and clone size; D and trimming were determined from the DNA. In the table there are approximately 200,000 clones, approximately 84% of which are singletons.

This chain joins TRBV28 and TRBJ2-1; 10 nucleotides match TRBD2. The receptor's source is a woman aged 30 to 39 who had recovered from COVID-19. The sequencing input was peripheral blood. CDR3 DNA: TGTGCCAGCAGTTATCCCGGGACTAGCGCCAATGAGCAGTTCTTC. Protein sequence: CASSYPGTSANEQFF.